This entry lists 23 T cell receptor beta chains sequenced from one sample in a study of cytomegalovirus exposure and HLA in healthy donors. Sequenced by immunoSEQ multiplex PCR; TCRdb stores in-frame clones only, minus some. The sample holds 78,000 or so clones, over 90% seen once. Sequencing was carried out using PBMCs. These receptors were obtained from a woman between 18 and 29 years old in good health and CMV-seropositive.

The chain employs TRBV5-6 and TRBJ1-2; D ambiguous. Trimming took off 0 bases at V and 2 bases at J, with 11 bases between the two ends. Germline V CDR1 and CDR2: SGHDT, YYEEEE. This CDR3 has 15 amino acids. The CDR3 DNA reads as TGTGCCAGCAGCTTGGCCGTGGGCACGAACTATGGCTACACCTTC. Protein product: CASSLAVGTNYGYTF. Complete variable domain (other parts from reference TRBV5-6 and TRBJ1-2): DAGVTQSPTHLIKTRGQQVTLRCSPKSGHDTVSWYQQALGQGPQFIFQYYEEEERQRGNFPDRFSGHQFPNYSSELNVNALLLGDSALYLCASSLAVGTNYGYTFGSGTRLTVV.

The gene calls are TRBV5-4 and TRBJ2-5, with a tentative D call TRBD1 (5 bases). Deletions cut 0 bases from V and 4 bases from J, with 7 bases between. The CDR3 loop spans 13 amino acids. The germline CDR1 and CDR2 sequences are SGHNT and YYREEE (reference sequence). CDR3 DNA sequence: TGTGCCAGCAGCTTGGGGGGCTCAGAGACCCAGTACTTC. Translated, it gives CASSLGGSETQYF.

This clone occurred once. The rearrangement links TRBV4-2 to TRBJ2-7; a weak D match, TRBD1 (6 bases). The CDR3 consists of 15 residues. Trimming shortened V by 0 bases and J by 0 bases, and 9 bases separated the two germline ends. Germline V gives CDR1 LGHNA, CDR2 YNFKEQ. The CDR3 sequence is CASSQEGQRSYEQYF. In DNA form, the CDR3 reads TGTGCCAGCAGCCAAGAAGGACAGCGCTCCTACGAGCAGTACTTC.

The CDR3 DNA reads as TGTGCCAGCAGCTACGGGACTAGCTCAGATACGCAGTATTTT. This translates into CASSYGTSSDTQYF. This chain joins TRBV7-2 and TRBJ2-3; 9 positions agree with TRBD2. Germline-derived CDR1 and CDR2 are SGHTA and FQGNSA. The CDR3 is made up of 14 amino acids. V shed 4 bases and J 4 bases; nucleotides not matched to a gene: 3. The whole variable domain, remainder taken from reference TRBV7-2 and TRBJ2-3, is GAGVSQSPSNKVTEKGKDVELRCDPISGHTALYWYRQSLGQGLEFLIYFQGNSAPDKSGLPSDRFSAERTGGSVSTLTIQRTQQEDSAVYLCASSYGTSSDTQYFGPGTRLTVL.

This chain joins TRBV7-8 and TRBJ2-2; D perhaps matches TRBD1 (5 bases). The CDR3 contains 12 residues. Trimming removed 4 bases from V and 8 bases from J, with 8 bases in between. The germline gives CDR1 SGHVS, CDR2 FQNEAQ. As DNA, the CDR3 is TGTGCCAGCAGCTCAGGGTTTGGGGAGCTGTTTTTT. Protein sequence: CASSSGFGELFF.

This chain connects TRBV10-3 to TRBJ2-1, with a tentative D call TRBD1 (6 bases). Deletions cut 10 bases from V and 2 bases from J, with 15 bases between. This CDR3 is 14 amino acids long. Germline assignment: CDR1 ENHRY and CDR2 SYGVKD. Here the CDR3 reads CATSFGQPYNEQFF. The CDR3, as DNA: TGTGCCACCTCCTTTGGACAGCCCTACAATGAGCAGTTCTTC.

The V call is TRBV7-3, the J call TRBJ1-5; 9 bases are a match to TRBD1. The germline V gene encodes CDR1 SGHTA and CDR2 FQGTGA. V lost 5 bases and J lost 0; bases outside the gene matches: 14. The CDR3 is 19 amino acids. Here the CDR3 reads CASSPPLVGTGYSNQPQHF. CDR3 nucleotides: TGTGCCAGCAGCCCCCCCTTGGTCGGGACAGGGTATAGCAATCAGCCCCAGCATTTT.

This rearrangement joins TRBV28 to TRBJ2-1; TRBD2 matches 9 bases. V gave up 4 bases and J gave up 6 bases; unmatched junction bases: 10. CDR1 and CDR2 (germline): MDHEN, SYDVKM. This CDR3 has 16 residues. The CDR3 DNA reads TGTGCCAGCAGTTCCCTTAGCGGGAGTGGGTTCAATGAGCAGTTCTTC. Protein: CASSSLSGSGFNEQFF.

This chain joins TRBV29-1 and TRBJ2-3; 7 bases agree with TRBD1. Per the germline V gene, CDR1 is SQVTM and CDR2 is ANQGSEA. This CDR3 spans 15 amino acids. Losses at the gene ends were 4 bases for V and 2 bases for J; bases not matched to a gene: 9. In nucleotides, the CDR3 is TGCAGCGTTGTTGAGGGGGCGACAGCCACAGATACGCAGTATTTT. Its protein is CSVVEGATATDTQYF.

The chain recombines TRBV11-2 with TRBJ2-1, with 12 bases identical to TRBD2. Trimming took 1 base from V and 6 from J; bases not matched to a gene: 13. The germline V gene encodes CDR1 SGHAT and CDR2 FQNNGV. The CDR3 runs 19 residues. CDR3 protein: CASSLAGLAGKSIRNEQFF. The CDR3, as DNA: TGTGCCAGCAGCTTAGCCGGACTAGCGGGGAAAAGTATTCGCAATGAGCAGTTCTTC. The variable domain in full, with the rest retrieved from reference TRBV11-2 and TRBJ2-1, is EAGVAQSPRYKIIEKRQSVAFWCNPISGHATLYWYQQILGQGPKLLIQFQNNGVVDDSQLPKDRFSAERLKGVDSTLKIQPAKLEDSAVYLCASSLAGLAGKSIRNEQFFGPGTRLTVL.

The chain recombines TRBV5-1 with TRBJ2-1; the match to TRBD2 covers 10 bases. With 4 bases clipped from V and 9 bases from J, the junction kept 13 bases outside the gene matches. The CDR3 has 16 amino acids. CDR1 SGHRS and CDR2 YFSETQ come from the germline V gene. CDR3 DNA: TGCGCCAGCAGCCTCGCTAGCGGGAGCGGATTAGGTGAGCAGTTCTTC. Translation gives CASSLASGSGLGEQFF.

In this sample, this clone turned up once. CDR3 loop: CASSLWGVGTNQPQHF. In DNA form, the CDR3 reads TGTGCCAGCAGTTTATGGGGGGTAGGCACCAATCAGCCCCAGCATTTT. The chain is built from TRBV27 and TRBJ1-5, with D perhaps matching TRBD1 (5 bases). This CDR3 region has 16 residues. Germline V CDR1 and CDR2: MNHEY, SMNVEV (reference sequence). Trimming pared 1 base from V and 3 bases from J, leaving 13 bases between.

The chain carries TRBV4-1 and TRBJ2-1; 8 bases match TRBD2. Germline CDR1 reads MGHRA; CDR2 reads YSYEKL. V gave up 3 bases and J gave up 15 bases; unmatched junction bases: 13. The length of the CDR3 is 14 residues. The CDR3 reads CASSHRESGTRLFF. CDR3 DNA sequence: TGCGCCAGCAGCCACCGAGAGTCCGGGACTAGGCTGTTCTTC.

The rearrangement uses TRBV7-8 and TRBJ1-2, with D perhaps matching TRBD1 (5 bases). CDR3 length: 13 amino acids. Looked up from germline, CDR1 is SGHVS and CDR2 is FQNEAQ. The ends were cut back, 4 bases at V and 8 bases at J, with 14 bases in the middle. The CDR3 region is CASSWGPLEGYTF. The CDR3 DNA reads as TGTGCCAGCAGCTGGGGCCCTTTAGAGGGCTACACCTTC.

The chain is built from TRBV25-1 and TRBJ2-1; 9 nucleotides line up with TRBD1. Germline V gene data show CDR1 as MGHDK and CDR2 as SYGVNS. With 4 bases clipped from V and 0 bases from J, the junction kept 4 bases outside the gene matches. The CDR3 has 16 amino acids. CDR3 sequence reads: CASSARTGDSYNEQFF. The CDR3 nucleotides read TGTGCCAGCAGTGCCAGGACAGGGGACTCCTACAATGAGCAGTTCTTC.

CDR3 bases: TGTGCCAGCAGCCTACAGGGTGGTGGCTACACCTTC. The encoded protein is CASSLQGGGYTF. The chain combines TRBV6-1 with TRBJ1-2, with a possible D match to TRBD1 (6 bases). The CDR3 consists of 12 residues. CDR1 and CDR2 (germline): MNHNS, SASEGT. V was shortened by 6 bases and J by 7 bases, with 12 bases between the two germline ends.

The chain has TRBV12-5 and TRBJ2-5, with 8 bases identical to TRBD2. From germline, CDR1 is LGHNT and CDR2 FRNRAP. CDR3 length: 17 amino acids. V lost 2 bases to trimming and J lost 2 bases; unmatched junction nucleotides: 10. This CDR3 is CASGLPTVGLVQETQYF. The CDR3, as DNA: TGTGCTAGTGGTTTGCCGACGGTGGGACTAGTGCAAGAGACCCAGTACTTC. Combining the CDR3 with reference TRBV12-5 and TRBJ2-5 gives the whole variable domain DARVTQTPRHKVTEMGQEVTMRCQPILGHNTVFWYRQTMMQGLELLAYFRNRAPLDDSGMPKDRFSAEMPDATLATLKIQPSEPRDSAVYFCASGLPTVGLVQETQYFGPGTRLLVL.

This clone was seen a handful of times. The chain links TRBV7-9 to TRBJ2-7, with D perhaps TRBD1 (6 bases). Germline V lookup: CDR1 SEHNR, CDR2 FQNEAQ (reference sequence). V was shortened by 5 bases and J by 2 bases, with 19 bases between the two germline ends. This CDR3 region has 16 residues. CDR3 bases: TGTGCCAGCAGCCAGATTCAGACAGGATCCACCTACGAGCAGTACTTC. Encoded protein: CASSQIQTGSTYEQYF.

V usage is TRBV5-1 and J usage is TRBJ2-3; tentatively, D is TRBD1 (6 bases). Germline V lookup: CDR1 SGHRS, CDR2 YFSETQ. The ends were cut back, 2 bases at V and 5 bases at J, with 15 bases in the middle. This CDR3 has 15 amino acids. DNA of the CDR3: TGCGCCAGCAGCTTACCCACAGGGAGCGGAGATACGCAGTATTTT. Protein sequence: CASSLPTGSGDTQYF.

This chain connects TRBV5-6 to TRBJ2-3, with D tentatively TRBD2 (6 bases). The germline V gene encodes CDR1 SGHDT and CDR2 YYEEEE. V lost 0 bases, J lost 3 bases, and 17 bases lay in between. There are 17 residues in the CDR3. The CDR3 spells CASSLEWGVGLTDTQYF. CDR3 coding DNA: TGTGCCAGCAGCTTGGAGTGGGGGGTCGGGTTAACAGATACGCAGTATTTT.

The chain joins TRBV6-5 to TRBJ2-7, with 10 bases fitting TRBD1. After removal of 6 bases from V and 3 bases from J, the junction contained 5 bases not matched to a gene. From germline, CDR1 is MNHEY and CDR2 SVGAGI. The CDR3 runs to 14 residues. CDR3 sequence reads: CASRGTGVSYEQYF. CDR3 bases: TGTGCCAGCAGGGGGACAGGGGTTAGCTACGAGCAGTACTTC.

The DNA of the CDR3 is TGTGCCAGCACCATAGCGGGAGTGGAGGGGAATGAGCAGTTCTTC. It is translated as CASTIAGVEGNEQFF. The chain combines TRBV7-2 with TRBJ2-1; 9 nucleotides agree with TRBD2. After removal of 7 bases from V and 7 bases from J, the junction contained 11 bases not matched to a gene. The CDR3 runs to 15 residues. CDR1 is SGHTA, CDR2 FQGNSA, per germline. Supplemented by reference TRBV7-2 and TRBJ2-1, the full variable domain reads GAGVSQSPSNKVTEKGKDVELRCDPISGHTALYWYRQSLGQGLEFLIYFQGNSAPDKSGLPSDRFSAERTGGSVSTLTIQRTQQEDSAVYLCASTIAGVEGNEQFFGPGTRLTVL.

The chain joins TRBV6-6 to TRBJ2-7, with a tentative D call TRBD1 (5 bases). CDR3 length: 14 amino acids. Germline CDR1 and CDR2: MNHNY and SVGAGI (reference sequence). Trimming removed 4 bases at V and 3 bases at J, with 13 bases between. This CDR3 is CASSSIDSLYEQYF. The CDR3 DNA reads TGTGCCAGCAGTTCTATAGACAGCCTCTACGAGCAGTACTTC.